This T cell receptor beta chain comes out of a study of cytotoxic CD8 clonotypes in ibrutinib-treated CLL. Study at large: Mean productive templates were about 260,000; mean productive rearrangements were 94,082. Regarding the study as a whole: Sample timing was unmatched between remission and later-progressing patients; lymph nodes unstudied. Patients had baseline clonality above age-matched healthy donors, and this clonality moved with circulating CD8+ T-cell counts. With treatment, public clonotypes, which were uncommon, either contracted or remained stable.

Trimming took off 4 bases at V and 0 bases at J, with 16 bases between the two ends. Per germline, CDR1 SGHKS and CDR2 YYEKEE (reference sequence). The CDR3 loop spans 16 amino acids. As concerns this clone: Its target is not known.

Sequencing used immunoSEQ multiplex PCR; TCRdb keeps in-frame clones, though not all of them. The sample yields some 310,000 clones, 80% seen once. The sequence derives from a human donor with chronic lymphocytic leukemia. The material sequenced was PBMCs, taken before ibrutinib treatment. The rearrangement uses TRBV5-5 and TRBJ1-1, with D maybe TRBD1 (6 bases). The CDR3, as DNA: TGTGCCAGCAGCCCGGAGTGGGGGGGCATGAACACTGAAGCTTTCTTT. The encoded protein is CASSPEWGGMNTEAFF.